This paragraph covers one T cell receptor (beta chain) sequence. This clonotype was detected a few times. The target of this receptor is not known. The record has no base qualities; no much larger clone is one base away. Donors were 35 to 40 systemically healthy Caucasian individuals from Russia aged roughly 6 to 95 years. About 10 milliliters of peripheral blood were collected from each donor into EDTA-treated Vacutainer tubes. Ficoll-Paque density-gradient centrifugation was used to isolate PBMCs, with at least 6.5 million per sample. Trizol reagent was used to extract total RNA from PBMCs, with at least 5 micrograms per sample. For every donor, an aliquot of PBMCs went through flow cytometry to measure the percentages of naive CD45RAhigh/CD27high T cells. This entry comes from a study of blood T cells in healthy people across ages (dated by TCRdb to about 2015). Regarding the research as a whole: In model experiments, roughly one uniquely barcoded TCR beta cDNA molecule per two T cells was captured by template switching. The study measured age-related changes in TCR beta repertoire diversity using deep sequencing normalized with unique cDNA molecular identifiers. The donors were divided into four age groups: young (average around 17 years), middle-aged (around 41), aged (about 60) and long-lived (more than 75). Donors of different ages were randomly distributed across sequencing lanes to avoid experimental bias. Using the same blood draw, the study looked at two additional independent replicas of 1 million unique cDNA reads for two donors, one aged 18 to 30 and the other aged 80 or older.

Including cysteine and phenylalanine, the CDR3 has 15 amino acids. Of all the DNA, just the CDR3 is kept, 45 bases in frame from base 1. For this chain, trimming is 3 bases at the V end and 4 bases at the J end, and the number of junction bases without a gene match is 10. The germline V gene (reference sequence) gives CDR1 as DFQATT and CDR2 as SNEGSKA. Receptor amplification or capture employed 5' RACE. Sequencing took place on an Illumina HiSeq 2500. A second about 7 to 11 cycle PCR used a sample-barcoded 5' primer and a J-beta primer mix. Each TCR beta cDNA molecule received a unique molecular identifier from a template-switch 5' adaptor carrying 12 random nucleotides. Each sample yielded at least 2.5 million CDR3-containing paired-end reads. The Mint cDNA synthesis kit, primed by a TRBC-specific oligonucleotide, was used to synthesize first-strand cDNA from all RNA. After uracil-DNA glycosylase treatment, a first 18-cycle PCR used universal primers M1SS and BC2_uni_R on all cDNA. The study's processing was this. Normalization of each sample was performed by random selection of 1 million high-quality reads, each carrying a distinct molecular identifier. Reads sharing molecular identifiers were discarded rather than binned into consensus sequences. MiTCR, set to a Q25 quality threshold and the strictest error-elimination algorithm, was used for CDR3 identification, clonotype clustering and error correction. A nonparametric unseen species model with Euler transformation was used to estimate lower-bound total TCR beta diversity. Using fastp at Q25 and MiXCR, TCRdb reprocessed the public reads and kept productive beta chains. Each entry is one CDR3 protein sequence, shown with its most common DNA and genes. The V and J calls reflect TCRdb's pipeline rather than the authors' work. In this sample the table shows 1.5 million to 1.9 million distinct CDR3 sequences, about 45% of which occur a single time. In total, the top ten clones hold about 3.8% of the sample.

The research as a whole found: Compared with the aged group, more naive CD4+ T cells, fewer expanded clones and increased TCR diversity were shown by the long-lived group, suggesting age selection. Observed TCR beta diversity correlated strongly with the percentage of naive T cells measured by flow cytometry. Because donor CMV infection status was unknown, age-related changes in expanded clonotypes were potentially confounded. Conclusive comparison of naive and antigen-experienced compartments was prevented by the profiling of bulk unsorted PBMCs. Observed TCR beta diversity per million T cells fell roughly linearly with age, and a significant reduction was already apparent by age around 39. Total diversity estimates from one million sequenced T cells were considered lower bounds and underestimates.

The chain employs TRBV20-1 and TRBJ1-2; TRBD1 lines up with 8 middle nucleotides. The sequencing sample was made of blood. The origin of this receptor is a young woman in good health. The CDR3 protein: CSASGYTGGGYGYTF. Here is the DNA: TGCAGTGCTAGCGGATACACAGGGGGTGGCTATGGCTACACCTTC.